Here is one TCR beta chain with its context. Its antigen is still unknown. The sample originates from a study of blood T cells in healthy people across ages. Study-wide findings and caveats: When set beside aged donors, long-lived donors presented more naive CD4+ cells and higher diversity. Diversity of TCR beta per million T cells declined in a roughly linear way with age.

Primed by a sample-barcoded 5' primer and a J-beta primer mix, a second PCR proceeded for about 6 to 12 cycles. Through a template-switch adaptor with 12 random nucleotides, each cDNA molecule received a tag. Each CDR3 protein gets one entry after TCRdb re-called the 5' RACE reads with MiXCR. The sample shows some 1,500,000 distinct CDR3 sequences, approximately 43% of them seen only once. The CDR3 is 14 amino acids. Trimming stripped 7 bases from V and 0 bases from J, with 10 bases between. The germline gives CDR1 MGHDK, CDR2 SYGVNS. The chain links TRBV25-1 to TRBJ1-3, with D uncertain. Sequencing was performed on blood. This clonotype was sampled from a woman aged 18-29 years in good health. The CDR3 is CASTPPASGNTIYF. The DNA of the CDR3 is TGTGCCAGCACCCCTCCGGCCTCTGGAAACACCATATATTTT.